This TCR beta chain was sequenced in a study of blood T cell repertoires in COVID-19 (dated by TCRdb to the early 2020s). Regarding the complete study: The collaborator samples originated in the United States, Italy and Spain and spanned the acute and convalescent phases of COVID-19. Samples came from the ongoing ImmuneRACE study (first 160 participants) plus 1,254 subjects from 6 global collaborators. The sample metadata nearly always contained a de-identified subject ID, COVID-19 status, age in years and sex. A freely available public database, intended as a resource for researchers studying the immune response to SARS-CoV-2, is where the repertoires were released. The dataset comprised deeply sampled blood TCRbeta repertoires from subjects exposed to, actively infected with, or recovered from COVID-19. HLA class I and class II types, where available, came from metadata supplied by the sample provider rather than from assay-based typing. The prospective study material was composed of cDNA or gDNA derived from T cells, B-cell-depleted T cells, or PBMCs.

In regard to this clone: Its antigen target is currently unknown. Per-base quality was not reported, and no clone a single base away is much larger than it.

TCRbeta CDR3 regions were amplified from genomic DNA by means of the immunoSEQ Assay, a bias-controlled multiplex PCR. Per the source publication's procedure: The number of nucleated cells in each sample was estimated by amplification of reference gene primers within the assay. To quantify the absolute abundance of each unique TCRbeta CDR3 rearrangement, sequence reads were collapsed and filtered. Productive Simpson clonality was computed per sample as the square root of Simpson's diversity index over productive rearrangements. TCRdb carries this immuneACCESS record with in-frame sequences only. Its versions omit some clonotypes, under half of them owing to an unresolved V gene in the studies checked, with the rest unexplained. The V and J calls and clone size were taken over from that table, and D and trimming were inferred from the DNA. This sample has about 200,000 clones in its table, and roughly four fifths of those were observed once. The ten most abundant clones make up over 4% of the sample.

CDR1 is given as SQVTM and CDR2 as ANQGSEA, both from the germline V gene. Taken from cysteine to phenylalanine, the CDR3 has 15 residues. CDR3 DNA is the only sequence kept; it has 45 bases, read in frame from the first base. Trimming removed 0 bases from V and 8 bases from J; the gene matches leave 7 bases unexplained. One collaborating source in Seattle enrolled patients during active infection and followed them longitudinally through the course of disease. The collaborating institutions used their own protocols to collect whole blood in K2EDTA tubes. Collaborator samples were shipped for TCRbeta analysis as frozen whole blood, isolated PBMCs, or DNA extracted from either sample type. General study outcomes and caveats: The amount of clinical and demographic metadata varied by source and participant and was provided uncurated.

The rearranged segments are TRBV29-1 and TRBJ2-1; 10 central nucleotides agree with TRBD2. This sequence was found in a woman in her 70s with COVID-19, enrolled during active disease. The sample taken for sequencing was peripheral blood. The CDR3 reads as follows: CSVEDLAGESDEQFF. The sequence in DNA is TGCAGCGTTGAAGATCTAGCGGGAGAGTCGGATGAGCAGTTCTTC.